This section outlines one T cell receptor (beta chain) sequence together with its context. Its antigen is unidentified. Reverse transcription of all isolated RNA meant that expressed TCRB transcripts were sequenced. Using immunoSEQ multiplex PCR, the repertoire was profiled, and TCRdb retains in-frame clones only, with some absent. In the table there are under 850,000 clones, 13% of which are singletons. It was one heparinised blood draw, averaging around 120 mL, that each donor gave. Sorted CD4+ subsets: naive, central memory, regulatory, stem cell-like memory (CD45RO/CCR7/CD25/CD127/CD95/CD27 panel). The sample belongs to a study of beta chain features in type 1 diabetes. Across the study: Cell yields, gender and age were similar in healthy donors and patients. All samples yielded 107,917,701 examined sorted cells.

The CDR3 is 11 residues long. Germline CDR1 reads MDHEN; CDR2 reads SYDVKM. The V end lost 8 bases, the J end lost 5 bases, and 9 bases lay between the germline ends. Study findings and constraints: All four CD4+ subsets of Type 1 diabetes patients contained TCRB CDR3s that were moderately but significantly shorter.

The V gene is TRBV28, the J gene TRBJ2-5, with D perhaps TRBD2 (5 bases). This sequence was found in a man between 18 and 35 years old with type 1 diabetes. Sequenced sample: naive CD4+ T cells from blood. The CDR3 loop reads CASSGWETQYF. CDR3 bases: TGTGCCAGCTCGGGGTGGGAGACCCAGTACTTC. Looking up the rest from reference TRBV28 and TRBJ2-5 gives the full variable domain: DVKVTQSSRYLVKRTGEKVFLECVQDMDHENMFWYRQDPGLGLRLIYFSYDVKMKEKGDIPEGYSVSREKKERFSLILESASTNQTSMYLCASSGWETQYFGPGTRLLVL.